The present TCR beta chain was sequenced within a study of blood T cell repertoires in COVID-19. Study information: The samples span acute and convalescent COVID-19 from the United States, Italy and Spain. PBMCs, B-cell-depleted T cells, or T cells provided the cDNA or gDNA that made up the material.

Original processing notes: Cell counts per sample came from amplifying reference gene primers. Generated by immunoSEQ multiplex PCR, the TCRdb table keeps only in-frame clones and is missing some. That table furnishes V, J and clone size, whereas the DNA furnished D and trimming. The table records fewer than 250,000 clones, 75% to 85% of them present only once. The CDR3 has 15 amino acids. With 2 bases clipped from V and 13 bases from J, the junction kept 11 bases outside the gene matches. Germline V gene lookup returns CDR1 SGDLS and CDR2 YYNGEE. Sequences were obtained from peripheral blood. The chain recombines TRBV9 with TRBJ1-4; 10 positions match TRBD1. This receptor was obtained from a woman aged 50 to 60 with acute or convalescent COVID-19. The CDR3 nucleotides are TGTGCCAGCAGCGTGACAGGGGGCGAGCCGAAAATACTGTTTTTT. This codes for CASSVTGGEPKILFF. Supplemented by reference TRBV9 and TRBJ1-4, the full variable domain reads DSGVTQTPKHLITATGQRVTLRCSPRSGDLSVYWYQQSLDQGLQFLIQYYNGEERAKGNILERFSAQQFPDLHSELNLSSLELGDSALYFCASSVTGGEPKILFFGSGTQLSVL.